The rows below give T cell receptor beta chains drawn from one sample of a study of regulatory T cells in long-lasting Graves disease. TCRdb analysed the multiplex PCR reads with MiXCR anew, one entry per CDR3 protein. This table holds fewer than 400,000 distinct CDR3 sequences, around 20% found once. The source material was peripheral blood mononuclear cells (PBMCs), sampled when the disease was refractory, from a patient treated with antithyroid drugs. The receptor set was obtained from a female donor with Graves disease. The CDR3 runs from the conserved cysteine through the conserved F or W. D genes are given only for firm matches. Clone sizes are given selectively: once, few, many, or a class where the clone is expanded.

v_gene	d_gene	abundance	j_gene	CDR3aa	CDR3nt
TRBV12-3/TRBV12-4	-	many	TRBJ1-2	CASSHRRLGGYTF	TGTGCCAGCAGTCACCGTCGGTTGGGTGGCTACACCTTC
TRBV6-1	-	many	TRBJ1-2	CASRDTANYGYTF	TGTGCCAGCAGGGATACAGCGAACTATGGCTACACCTTC
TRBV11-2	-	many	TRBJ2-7	CASSLARARDEQYF	TGTGCCAGCAGCTTAGCCAGGGCGAGGGACGAGCAGTACTTC
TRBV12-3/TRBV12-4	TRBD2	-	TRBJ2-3	CASRPRTSGNLYNTDTQYF	TGTGCCAGCAGACCTCGGACTAGCGGGAACCTTTACAACACAGATACGCAGTATTTT
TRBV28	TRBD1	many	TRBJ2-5	CASSTRQGFSETQYF	TGTGCCAGCAGTACGAGACAGGGCTTCTCAGAGACCCAGTACTTC
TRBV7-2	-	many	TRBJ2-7	CASSPRRTEQYF	TGTGCCAGCAGCCCCCGCAGGACCGAGCAGTACTTC
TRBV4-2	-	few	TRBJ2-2	CASSSTGFTGELFF	TGTGCCAGCAGCTCCACAGGGTTCACCGGGGAGCTGTTTTTT
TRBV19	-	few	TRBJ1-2	CASSTATGANYGYTF	TGTGCCAGTAGTACCGCGACGGGTGCTAACTATGGCTACACCTTC
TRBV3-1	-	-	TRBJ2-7	CASSQAGEGRREQYF	TGTGCCAGCAGCCAAGCAGGGGAGGGCCGACGCGAGCAGTACTTC
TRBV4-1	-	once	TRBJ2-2	CASSFGLTANTGELFF	TGCGCCAGCAGCTTCGGACTAACGGCGAACACCGGGGAGCTGTTTTTT